The clone carrying this TCR beta chain has a count of ten or more. Its target is unknown. The sample belongs to a study of read filtering for tumor transcriptome and immune sequencing. Study at large: By R-ISS, stages I, II and III held roughly 8, 16 and 7 patients. Per sample, TCR-region reads ranged about 4 to 11 million by IR-seq, roughly 85 to 1,400 by RNA-seq.

From 300 to 400 ng of RNA, a library with molecular barcoded alpha/delta and beta/gamma adaptors was made. MiXCR was run by TCRdb on the reads, yielding one entry per CDR3 protein. The table includes 60,000 or so distinct CDR3 sequences, roughly 19% detected once. Study-level points and caveats: RNA-seq captured clonotypes less deeply and reliably than IR-seq. IR-seq and RNA-seq agreed better without single-read clonotypes.

The V and J ends lost 4 bases and 4 bases respectively, with 7 bases between them. The V gene's germline CDR1 is SQVTM and CDR2 ANQGSEA. This CDR3 spans 12 amino acids. The TCR originated in a donor at least 40 years old with multiple myeloma. The sequenced material came from a population of CD138-negative cells sorted from bone marrow. The gene calls are TRBV29-1 and TRBJ2-2; D ambiguous. The CDR3 here is CSVVRLTGELFF. The CDR3 coding sequence is TGCAGCGTTGTCAGACTCACCGGGGAGCTGTTTTTT.